One T cell receptor (beta chain) is described in this entry. What it recognizes is unknown. The data derive from a study of neurological immune-mediated disorders. The cDNA came from 5'RACE, which used 10-nucleotide random UMIs. Over 180 million TCR-beta sequences, together covering 15-18 subjects, were produced by every individual sequencing run that was carried out. TCRdb re-derived calls from the 5' RACE reads in MiXCR, one entry per CDR3 protein. The repertoire holds 75,000 to 90,000 distinct CDR3 sequences, with about 9.4% as singletons. Study results and limitations: The study found the most TCR clonal expansion in HTLV-1-associated myelopathy and the least in multiple sclerosis, below healthy controls.

2 million unsorted PBMCs were stored in RNAlater at -80 °C before RNA extraction. Trimming stripped 3 bases from V and 0 bases from J, with 15 bases between. The CDR3 is 16 amino acids. CDR1 is GTSNPN and CDR2 is SVGIG in the germline V gene (reference sequence). This receptor was obtained from a man aged 35-49 years in good health. Sequencing input: PBMCs. The chain combines TRBV30 with TRBJ2-4; no clear D gene. DNA of the CDR3: TGTGCCTGGAGCCCCATAATAAGTTTAGCCAAAAACATTCAGTACTTC. It specifies CAWSPIISLAKNIQYF.